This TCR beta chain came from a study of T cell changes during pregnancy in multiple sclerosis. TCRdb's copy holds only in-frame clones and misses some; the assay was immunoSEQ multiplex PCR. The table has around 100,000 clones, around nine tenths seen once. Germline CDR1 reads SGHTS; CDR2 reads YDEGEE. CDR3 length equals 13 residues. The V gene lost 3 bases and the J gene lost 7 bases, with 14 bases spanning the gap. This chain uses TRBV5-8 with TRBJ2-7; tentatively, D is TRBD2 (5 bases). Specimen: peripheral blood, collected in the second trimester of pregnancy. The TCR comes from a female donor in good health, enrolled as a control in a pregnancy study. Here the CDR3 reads CASSSGDGKEQYF. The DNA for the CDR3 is TGTGCCAGCAGCTCGGGCGACGGGAAAGAGCAGTACTTC.